Listed below are T cell receptor beta chains from one sample, sequenced in a study of graft-versus-host responses after intestinal transplantation. Sequencing was performed with immunoSEQ multiplex PCR; in TCRdb, only in-frame clones are kept and a portion is missing. This sample has approximately 90,000 clones; about 93% occur once, and the top ten carry 2% to 2.5%. These receptors' antigens are unknown. The sequences come from unstimulated CD8+ T cells sorted from spleen or lymph node cells, collected before intestinal transplant. Every receptor here comes from a human donor who received an intestinal transplant. CDR3s include the opening cysteine and the closing phenylalanine or tryptophan. A D gene is named only where the DNA matches it firmly. Size is stated for part of the rows, as once, few or many counts, or as a class when the clone is expanded.

clone_size: once; v_call: TRBV9; j_call: TRBJ2-3; d_call: TRBD2; cdr3_aa: CASSTPEAGGQDTQYF; cdr3_nt: TGTGCCAGCAGCACCCCTGAGGCGGGGGGGCAAGATACGCAGTATTTT
clone_size: NA; v_call: TRBV2; j_call: TRBJ2-1; d_call: NA; cdr3_aa: CASSEMGKGAYNEQFF; cdr3_nt: TGTGCCAGCAGTGAAATGGGGAAGGGAGCCTACAATGAGCAGTTCTTC
clone_size: NA; v_call: TRBV25-1; j_call: TRBJ2-3; d_call: TRBD2; cdr3_aa: CASSEVAGGTDTQYF; cdr3_nt: TGTGCCAGCAGTGAGGTAGCGGGGGGCACAGATACGCAGTATTTT
clone_size: NA; v_call: TRBV2; j_call: TRBJ1-3; d_call: NA; cdr3_aa: CASSEAAGANTIYF; cdr3_nt: TGTGCCAGCAGTGAAGCGGCGGGGGCCAACACCATATATTTT
clone_size: NA; v_call: TRBV30; j_call: TRBJ2-2; d_call: NA; cdr3_aa: CAWSPGVGELFF; cdr3_nt: TGTGCCTGGAGTCCGGGGGTCGGGGAGCTGTTTTTT
clone_size: NA; v_call: TRBV7-6; j_call: TRBJ2-1; d_call: NA; cdr3_aa: CASSPSGNEQFF; cdr3_nt: TGTGCCAGCAGCCCCTCGGGGAATGAGCAGTTCTTC
clone_size: NA; v_call: TRBV13; j_call: TRBJ2-1; d_call: TRBD2; cdr3_aa: CASSTSGTSGGNEQFF; cdr3_nt: TGTGCCAGCAGCACCTCCGGGACTAGCGGGGGAAATGAGCAGTTCTTC
clone_size: NA; v_call: TRBV14; j_call: TRBJ2-7; d_call: TRBD1; cdr3_aa: CASSHSDRVGDEQYF; cdr3_nt: TGTGCCAGCAGCCATAGCGACAGGGTAGGGGACGAGCAGTACTTC
clone_size: NA; v_call: TRBV27; j_call: TRBJ1-2; d_call: TRBD1; cdr3_aa: CASREGAGGYTF; cdr3_nt: TGTGCCAGCAGGGAGGGGGCGGGGGGCTACACCTTC
clone_size: NA; v_call: TRBV27; j_call: TRBJ2-5; d_call: TRBD2; cdr3_aa: CASSFHGLVLGETQYF; cdr3_nt: TGTGCCAGCAGTTTCCACGGACTAGTCCTGGGAGAGACCCAGTACTTC
clone_size: NA; v_call: TRBV4-3; j_call: TRBJ1-2; d_call: TRBD1; cdr3_aa: CASSQVRQGAVYGYTF; cdr3_nt: TGCGCCAGCAGCCAAGTGAGACAGGGGGCTGTATATGGCTACACCTTC
clone_size: NA; v_call: TRBV7-9; j_call: TRBJ1-4; d_call: NA; cdr3_aa: CASSLARQATNEKLFF; cdr3_nt: TGTGCCAGCAGCTTAGCGCGACAGGCAACTAATGAAAAACTGTTTTTT
clone_size: NA; v_call: TRBV9; j_call: TRBJ2-2; d_call: TRBD1; cdr3_aa: CASEQGTGELFF; cdr3_nt: TGTGCCAGCGAACAGGGGACCGGGGAGCTGTTTTTT
clone_size: NA; v_call: TRBV5-1; j_call: TRBJ2-7; d_call: TRBD1; cdr3_aa: CASSLETGTVNYEQYF; cdr3_nt: TGCGCCAGCAGCTTGGAAACCGGGACAGTCAATTACGAGCAGTACTTC
clone_size: NA; v_call: TRBV19; j_call: TRBJ2-6; d_call: NA; cdr3_aa: CASSIDQGTPGANVLTF; cdr3_nt: TGTGCCAGTAGTATAGACCAGGGTACCCCTGGGGCCAACGTCCTGACTTTC
clone_size: NA; v_call: TRBV4-3; j_call: TRBJ2-7; d_call: TRBD1; cdr3_aa: CASSLDRDRSSYEQYF; cdr3_nt: TGCGCCAGCAGCCTAGACCGGGACAGGAGCTCCTACGAGCAGTACTTC